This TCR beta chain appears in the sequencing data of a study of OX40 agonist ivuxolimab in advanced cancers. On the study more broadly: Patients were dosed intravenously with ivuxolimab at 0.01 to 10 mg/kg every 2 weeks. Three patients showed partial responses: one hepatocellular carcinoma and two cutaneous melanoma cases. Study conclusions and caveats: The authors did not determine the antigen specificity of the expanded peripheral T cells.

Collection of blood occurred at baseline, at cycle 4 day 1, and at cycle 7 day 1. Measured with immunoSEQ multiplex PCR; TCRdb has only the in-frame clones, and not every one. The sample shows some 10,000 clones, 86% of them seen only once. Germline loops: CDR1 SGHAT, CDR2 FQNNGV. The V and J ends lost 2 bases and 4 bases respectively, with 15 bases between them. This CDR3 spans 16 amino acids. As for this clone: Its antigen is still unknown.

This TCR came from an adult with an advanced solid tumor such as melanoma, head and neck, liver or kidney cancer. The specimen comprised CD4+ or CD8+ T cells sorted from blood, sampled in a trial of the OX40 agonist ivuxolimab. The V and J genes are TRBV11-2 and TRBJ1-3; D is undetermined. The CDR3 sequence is CASSLLPGQRGNTIYF. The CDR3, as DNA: TGTGCCAGCAGCTTATTACCCGGGCAGCGGGGAAACACCATATATTTT.